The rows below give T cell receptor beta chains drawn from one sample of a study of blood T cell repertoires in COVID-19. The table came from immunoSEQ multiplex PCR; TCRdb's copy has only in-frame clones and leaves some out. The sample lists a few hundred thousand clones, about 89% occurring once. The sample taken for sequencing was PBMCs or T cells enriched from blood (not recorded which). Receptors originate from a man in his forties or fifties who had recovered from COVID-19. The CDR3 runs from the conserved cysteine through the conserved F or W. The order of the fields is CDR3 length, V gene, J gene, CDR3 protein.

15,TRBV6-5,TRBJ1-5,CASTPGTGGRQPQHF
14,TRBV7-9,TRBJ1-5,CASTDTGSNQPQHF
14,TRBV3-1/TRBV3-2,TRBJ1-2,CASTRLSSNYGYTF
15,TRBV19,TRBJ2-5,CASSISTGVPETQYF
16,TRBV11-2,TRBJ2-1,CASSLDSVAGGVEQFF
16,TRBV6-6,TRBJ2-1,CASSKARRSSYNEQFF
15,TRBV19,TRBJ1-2,CASSIRPGVDYGYTF
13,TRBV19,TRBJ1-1,CASRFSRNTEAFF
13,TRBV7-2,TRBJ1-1,CASSLRENTEAFF
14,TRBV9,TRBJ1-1,CASSPSNRRNEAFF
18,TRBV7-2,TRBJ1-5,CASSPGGQGLDSNQPQHF
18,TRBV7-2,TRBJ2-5,CASSLYPRAGVKGETQYF
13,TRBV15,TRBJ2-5,CATSRGLEETQYF
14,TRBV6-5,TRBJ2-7,CASIRTGTSYEQYF
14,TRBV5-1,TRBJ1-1,CASSWDTGGTEAFF
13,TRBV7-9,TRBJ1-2,CASSFLSSDGYTF
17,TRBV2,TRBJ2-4,CASSSRGGPRILNIQYF
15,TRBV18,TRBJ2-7,CASSPSGESSYEQYF
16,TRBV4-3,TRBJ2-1,CASSQDFRRATSEQFF
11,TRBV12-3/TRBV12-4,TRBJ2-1,CASSFQRELFF
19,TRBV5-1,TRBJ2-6,CASSLGFAGGSAGANVLTF
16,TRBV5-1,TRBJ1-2,CASSLAPEMINYGYTF
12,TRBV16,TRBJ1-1,CASGAVNTEAFF
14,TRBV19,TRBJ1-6,CASNVDSVNSPLHF
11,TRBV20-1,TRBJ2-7,CSAIGRYEQYF
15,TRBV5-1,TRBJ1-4,CASSYGDRENEKLFF
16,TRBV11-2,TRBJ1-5,CASSLVSGLRNQPQHF
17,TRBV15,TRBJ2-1,CATSRDIAGGLHNEQFF
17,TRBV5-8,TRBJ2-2,CASSLFVLRENTGELFF
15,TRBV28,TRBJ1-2,CASSRPTGNIYGYTF
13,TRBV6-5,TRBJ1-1,CATREVPNTEAFF
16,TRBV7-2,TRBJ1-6,CASSLGGSSYNSPLHF
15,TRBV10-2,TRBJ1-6,CASSGGQREYSPLHF
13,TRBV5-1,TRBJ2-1,CASSLTPYNEQFF
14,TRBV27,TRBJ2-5,CASRLRAGGETQYF
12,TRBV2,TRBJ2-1,CASSLGGNEQFF
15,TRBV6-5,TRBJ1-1,CASSYSQGAITEAFF
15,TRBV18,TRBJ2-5,CASSLAGGDRKTQYF
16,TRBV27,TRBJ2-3,CASSLTSGRGIDTQYF
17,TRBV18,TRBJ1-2,CASSPYGQGAPSYGYTF
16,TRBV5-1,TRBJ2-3,CASSLDGTGKGDTQYF
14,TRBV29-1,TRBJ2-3,CSVRGISRTDTQYF
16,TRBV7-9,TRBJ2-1,CASSLARERAYNEQFF
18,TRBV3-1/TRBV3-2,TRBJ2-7,CASSQSYPGQGFSYEQYF
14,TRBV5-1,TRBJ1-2,CASSPPGQVYGYTF
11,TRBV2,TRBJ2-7,CASTERYEQYF
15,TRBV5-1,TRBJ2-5,CASSLVRRPQETQYF